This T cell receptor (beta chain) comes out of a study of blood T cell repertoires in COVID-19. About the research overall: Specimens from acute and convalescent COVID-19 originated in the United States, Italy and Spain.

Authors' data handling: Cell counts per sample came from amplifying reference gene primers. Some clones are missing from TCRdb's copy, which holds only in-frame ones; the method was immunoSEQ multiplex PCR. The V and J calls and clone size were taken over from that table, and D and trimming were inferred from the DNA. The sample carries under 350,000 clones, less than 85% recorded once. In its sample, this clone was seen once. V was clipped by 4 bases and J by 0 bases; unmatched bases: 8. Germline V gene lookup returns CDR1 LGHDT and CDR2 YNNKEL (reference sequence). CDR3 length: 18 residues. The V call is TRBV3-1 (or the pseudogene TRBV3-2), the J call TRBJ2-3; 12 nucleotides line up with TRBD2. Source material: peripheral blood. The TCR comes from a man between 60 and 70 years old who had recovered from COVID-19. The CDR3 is CASSPGLAGIPSTDTQYF. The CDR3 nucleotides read TGTGCCAGCAGCCCAGGACTAGCGGGGATACCTAGCACAGATACGCAGTATTTT.